This TCR beta chain stems from a study of T cell responses to AZD1222 COVID-19 vaccine. Germline V gene sequence: CDR1 MNHEY, CDR2 SVGAGI. The CDR3 runs to 14 residues. V lost 6 bases, J lost 2 bases, and 14 bases lay in between. Sequenced by immunoSEQ multiplex PCR; TCRdb stores in-frame clones only, minus some. This sample has about 90,000 clones, with around nine tenths found just once. The sample consisted of peripheral blood, taken on day 0 of MenACWY control vaccination. The rearrangement uses TRBV6-5 and TRBJ2-7, with D perhaps TRBD1 (6 bases). The origin of this receptor is an adult in good health. The CDR3 DNA reads as TGTGCCAGCAGGGACAGACAGGTTCCCTACGAGCAGTACTTC. It is translated as CASRDRQVPYEQYF.